These 29 T cell receptor beta chains originate from one sample sequenced in a study of sequential checkpoint blockade in melanoma. The assay was immunoSEQ multiplex PCR, and TCRdb's table has in-frame clones only and misses some. The data show roughly 8,400 clones, 23% seen once. The treatment: randomized to nivolumab then ipilimumab (arm A) or the reverse (arm B). The sample consisted of tumor tissue (inferred from file names), taken from a patient given nivolumab and ipilimumab in sequence. These receptors originate from a human donor with melanoma.

This clone was seen a handful of times. The chain is built from TRBV11-3 and TRBJ2-1, with 8 bases lining up with TRBD2. The ends lost 1 base at V and 9 bases at J; junction bases unmatched: 8. This CDR3 region has 15 residues. Germline V gene lookup returns CDR1 SGHNT and CDR2 YENEEA. This CDR3 reads CASSLVDGGASEQFF. For the CDR3, the DNA is TGTGCCAGCAGCTTAGTGGACGGGGGGGCCAGTGAGCAGTTCTTC.

The chain couples TRBV6-8 to TRBJ2-5; 9 bases agree with TRBD2. The V segment lost 5 bases and the J segment 2 bases; nucleotides outside the gene matches: 6. This CDR3 comprises 15 residues. Germline V gives CDR1 MNHGY, CDR2 SAAAGT. The CDR3 DNA follows: TGTGCCAGCAGTCCTAGCGGGGTCAGGCAAGAGACCCAGTACTTC. Its translation: CASSPSGVRQETQYF.

V and J are TRBV18 and TRBJ1-5, with D perhaps TRBD1 (6 bases). Trimming stripped 2 bases from V and 4 bases from J, with 9 bases between. In germline, CDR1 is KGHSH, CDR2 LQKENI. The CDR3 is 14 residues long. CDR3 nucleotides: TGTGCCAGCTCACCATTAGGGGGTAATCAGCCCCAGCATTTT. This encodes CASSPLGGNQPQHF.

This clone showed up just a few times. CDR3 DNA sequence: TGTGCCAGCAGCCGGGGACGCCCCACTGAAGCTTTCTTT. Its protein product is CASSRGRPTEAFF. The V and J genes are TRBV14 and TRBJ1-1, with D possibly matching TRBD1 (5 bases). This CDR3 is built from 13 residues. Trimming shortened V by 4 bases and J by 4 bases, and 10 bases separated the two germline ends. Germline V CDR1 and CDR2: SGHDN, FVKESK.

This clone has more than one count but fewer than ten. The CDR3 is CASSVRAPLYNEQFF. DNA of the CDR3: TGTGCCAGCAGCGTCCGGGCTCCGCTATACAATGAGCAGTTCTTC. The genes are TRBV11-3 and TRBJ2-1; the D is unclear. From germline, CDR1 is SGHNT and CDR2 YENEEA. This CDR3 spans 15 amino acids. V gave up 5 bases and J gave up 4 bases, with 15 bases separating them.

CDR3: CSVEDGGTEAFF. In nucleotides, the CDR3 is TGCAGCGTTGAGGATGGGGGTACTGAAGCTTTCTTT. V and J are TRBV29-1 and TRBJ1-1; tentatively, D is TRBD1 (5 bases). In germline, CDR1 is SQVTM, CDR2 ANQGSEA. Trimming removed 3 bases at V and 5 bases at J, with 10 bases between. This CDR3 has 12 amino acids.

CDR3 in amino acids: CASSLQRKGSGEKLFF. DNA for the CDR3: TGCGCCAGCAGCCTACAAAGGAAGGGTTCTGGTGAAAAACTGTTTTTT. This rearrangement joins TRBV5-1 to TRBJ1-4, with unresolved D. Germline CDR1 reads SGHRS; CDR2 reads YFSETQ. This CDR3 comprises 16 residues. The V end lost 4 bases, the J end lost 7 bases, and 20 bases lay between the germline ends.

This clone has a handful of counts. This chain joins TRBV27 and TRBJ2-6; possible D gene TRBD2, 6 bases. The ends were cut back, 5 bases at V and 0 bases at J, with 11 bases in the middle. The CDR3 loop spans 16 amino acids. The germline V gene has CDR1 MNHEY and CDR2 SMNVEV (reference sequence). The chain's CDR3 is CASSKTRYSGANVLTF. The CDR3 region has the DNA TGTGCCAGCAGTAAGACTAGATACTCTGGGGCCAACGTCCTGACTTTC.

The rearrangement joins TRBV18 to TRBJ1-2; no clear D gene. Germline CDR1 and CDR2: KGHSH and LQKENI. The CDR3 is 14 residues long. Trimming stripped 3 bases from V and 7 bases from J, with 15 bases between. The CDR3 region has the DNA TGTGCCAGCTCACCTAACGCCGCGGTCTCTGGCTACACCTTC. Its protein product is CASSPNAAVSGYTF.

This clone qualifies as medium-sized (0.01 to 0.1%). The rearrangement joins TRBV6-8 to TRBJ2-3; no clear D gene. V was shortened by 5 bases and J by 0 bases, with 12 bases between the two germline ends. This CDR3 region has 15 residues. Germline values: CDR1 MNHGY, CDR2 SAAAGT. The CDR3 coding sequence is TGTGCCAGCAGTGATGGGGTGACAAGCACAGATACGCAGTATTTT. Its translation is CASSDGVTSTDTQYF.

This clone was observed at least ten times. As DNA, the CDR3 is TGCGCCAGCAGCCAAGCCCACACTGACTTAGCTTACGAGCAGTACTTC. Its translation is CASSQAHTDLAYEQYF. The chain joins TRBV23-1 to TRBJ2-7, with D unclear. TRBV23-1 is classed as an ORF, of uncertain function. V dropped 6 bases and J dropped 4 bases, with 22 bases sitting between them. The CDR3 consists of 16 residues.

This rearrangement joins TRBV18 to TRBJ1-5, with 8 bases aligning to TRBD1. J gave up 3 bases and V 6 bases, and 4 bases lay outside the gene matches. Germline V gene lookup returns CDR1 KGHSH and CDR2 LQKENI. The CDR3 extends over 14 amino acids. The CDR3 coding sequence is TGTGCCAGCTCGAGACAGGGGAACAATCAGCCCCAGCATTTT. Translating it yields CASSRQGNNQPQHF.

The rearrangement uses TRBV1 and TRBJ2-3; the tabulated D call, TRBD2, remains unverified against the DNA. TRBV1 is recorded as a pseudogene. The CDR3 runs 17 residues. CDR3 loop: CASSPRWGLAVTDTQYF. The CDR3 coding sequence is TGCGCCAGCAGCCCAAGATGGGGACTAGCCGTCACAGATACGCAGTATTTT.

This clone occurred a few times. CDR3 region: CASSLGDSYHNQPQHF. Here the CDR3 DNA reads TGCGCCAGCAGCTTGGGGGACAGCTACCACAATCAGCCCCAGCATTTT. The chain joins TRBV5-1 to TRBJ1-5; TRBD1 aligns across 7 bases. The junction had 6 bases not matched to a gene; V was cut back by 0 bases and J by 3 bases. CDR1 is SGHRS, CDR2 YFSETQ, per germline. This CDR3 comprises 16 residues.

This clone is medium-sized by share. This chain connects TRBV6-8 to TRBJ1-5; D not certain. There are 15 residues in the CDR3. Germline CDR1 reads MNHGY; CDR2 reads SAAAGT. V lost 5 bases to trimming and J lost 1 base, with 12 bases between them. CDR3 DNA sequence: TGTGCCAGCAGTGTAGGTGGTGGAAGCAATCAGCCCCAGCATTTT. It is translated as CASSVGGGSNQPQHF.

The chain joins TRBV5-1 to TRBJ2-6; D is unresolved. This CDR3 is built from 16 residues. Germline CDR1 and CDR2: SGHRS and YFSETQ. Trimming left V 0 bases short and J 3 bases short, with 10 bases between. The chain's CDR3 is CASSLGPGIGANVLTF. The CDR3 DNA follows: TGCGCCAGCAGCTTGGGTCCCGGTATTGGGGCCAACGTCCTGACTTTC.

The J gene is TRBJ2-5, the V gene TRBV11-3, with D perhaps TRBD1 or TRBD2 (7 bases each). Germline CDR1 and CDR2: SGHNT and YENEEA. The CDR3 spans 14 residues. Trimming cost V 5 bases and J 4 bases, with 14 bases left between them. CDR3 DNA sequence: TGTGCCAGCAGCGCCAGGGGGGGGAGAGAGACCCAGTACTTC. Encoded protein: CASSARGGRETQYF.

This clone came up many times. This sequence joins TRBV9 and TRBJ2-1; 10 bases match TRBD2. Germline V lookup: CDR1 SGDLS, CDR2 YYNGEE. V lost 0 bases, J lost 9 bases, and 6 bases stayed unmatched. The CDR3 contains 15 residues. CDR3 protein: CASSVASGGGGEQFF. CDR3 coding DNA: TGTGCCAGCAGCGTAGCTAGCGGGGGCGGGGGTGAGCAGTTCTTC.

To note about this clone: Other DNA variants within this sample encode the same CDR3. The genes are TRBV14 and TRBJ2-1; 11 bases line up with TRBD1. V dropped 0 bases and J dropped 5; count of bases not matched to a gene: 3. Germline V gene sequence: CDR1 SGHDN, CDR2 FVKESK. The CDR3 is 16 amino acids. CDR3 region: CASSQEPGQGDNEQFF. The DNA for the CDR3 is TGTGCCAGCAGCCAAGAGCCGGGACAGGGGGACAATGAGCAGTTCTTC.

The chain recombines TRBV2 with TRBJ2-3; possible D gene TRBD1, 5 bases. In germline, CDR1 is SNHLY, CDR2 FYNNEI. V gave up 6 bases and J gave up 2 bases, with 21 bases separating them. This CDR3 has 17 amino acids. CDR3 in DNA: TGTGCCAGCAGGCCTATTCTAGGGGTCCAGACCACAGATACGCAGTATTTT. Its protein product is CASRPILGVQTTDTQYF.

CDR3 amino acids: CAITGMNTEAFF. The CDR3 DNA follows: TGTGCCATCACTGGAATGAACACTGAAGCTTTCTTT. This sequence joins TRBV6-8 and TRBJ1-1; D not resolved. The CDR3 consists of 12 residues. Germline V gives CDR1 MNHGY, CDR2 SAAAGT. V lost 10 bases and J lost 0, with 9 bases in between.

The CDR3 here is CASSPRREDTQYF. The CDR3 nucleotides are TGTGCCAGCTCACCACGCAGGGAAGATACGCAGTATTTT. The chain joins TRBV18 to TRBJ2-3; D is perhaps TRBD1 (5 bases). The CDR3 sequence is 13 residues long. Between the trimmed V and J ends, which lost 1 base and 5 bases, there was a span of 7 bases. Germline CDR1 is KGHSH and CDR2 is LQKENI.

The chain couples TRBV28 to TRBJ2-5; 9 positions match TRBD2. Trimming cost V 4 bases and J 5 bases; bases outside gene matches: 11. Germline-derived CDR1 and CDR2 are MDHEN and SYDVKM. The CDR3 sequence is 16 residues long. The CDR3, as DNA: TGTGCCAGCAGTTCCCCCTCGGCGGGGGGGCGGGAGACCCAGTACTTC. Residues: CASSSPSAGGRETQYF.

The chain is built from TRBV6-7 and TRBJ1-1; D is ambiguous. TRBV6-7 carries the ORF label, with uncertain function. Trimming cost V 8 bases and J 4 bases, with 8 bases left between them. The CDR3 has 11 residues. CDR3 DNA sequence: TGTGCCAGCGAAAGGGCCACTGAAGCTTTCTTT. It specifies CASERATEAFF.

This clone was counted only a few times. The V call is TRBV7-6, the J call TRBJ2-1; 8 nucleotides match TRBD1. The CDR3 extends over 18 amino acids. J lost 0 bases, V lost 2 bases, and 9 bases had no gene match. Germline loops: CDR1 SGHVS, CDR2 FNYEAQ. The CDR3 DNA reads TGTGCCAGCAGCTTATTCACAGGGGGGACAAGCTCCTACAATGAGCAGTTCTTC. Translation: CASSLFTGGTSSYNEQFF.

This clone is classed as medium-sized. V usage is TRBV11-3 and J usage is TRBJ1-2, with D perhaps matching TRBD1 (5 bases). The germline V gene encodes CDR1 SGHNT and CDR2 YENEEA. V was trimmed by 5 bases and J by 8 bases, leaving 21 bases between them. The CDR3 length is 15 residues. The CDR3 loop is CASSLGWDYSGGYTF. For the CDR3, the DNA is TGTGCCAGCAGCCTCGGATGGGACTATTCGGGAGGCTACACCTTC.

This sequence joins TRBV19 and TRBJ1-5; no reliable D call. Looked up from germline, CDR1 is LNHDA and CDR2 is SQIVND (reference sequence). The germline V and J ends were trimmed by 6 bases and 2 bases, with 14 bases remaining between them. CDR3 length: 15 residues. The CDR3 reads CASRGRHEGNQPQHF. In DNA form, the CDR3 reads TGTGCCAGTAGAGGTCGCCATGAAGGCAATCAGCCCCAGCATTTT.

The rearrangement joins TRBV19 to TRBJ1-5; 7 bases are a match to TRBD1. V shed 5 bases and J 7 bases; nucleotides not matched to a gene: 11. This CDR3 is 15 amino acids long. Germline assignment: CDR1 LNHDA and CDR2 SQIVND (reference sequence). The CDR3 DNA sequence: TGTGCCAGTAGTTTGGCCCGGGACAGAGGACAGCCCCAGCATTTT. Translating it yields CASSLARDRGQPQHF.

V is TRBV15 and J is TRBJ1-4; D not certain. Per the germline V gene, CDR1 is LNHNV and CDR2 is YYDKDF (reference sequence). The CDR3 length is 17 residues. V lost 5 bases to trimming and J lost 3 bases, with 19 bases between them. DNA of the CDR3: TGTGCCACCAGCGGGAAACCAAAAGGGTCGTCTAATGAAAAACTGTTTTTT. Translated, it gives CATSGKPKGSSNEKLFF.